Presented here are 18 T cell receptor beta chains from one specimen sequenced in a study of memory CD4+ T cells and cytomegalovirus serostatus. Profiling relied on immunoSEQ multiplex PCR, and the TCRdb table lists in-frame clones only, not all of them. The profile shows about 64,000 clones, about 74% of them singletons. Single viable CD3+CD4+CD8-CD45RO+ cells were sorted as the memory CD4+ T cells. The sample taken for sequencing was memory CD4+ T cells from blood. The receptors derive from an adult in good health and CMV-seronegative.

V gene TRBV6-1 combines with J gene TRBJ1-3; possibly TRBD1 for D (5 bases). There are 17 residues in the CDR3. Germline assignment: CDR1 MNHNS and CDR2 SASEGT. Trimming cost V 3 bases and J 1 base, with 16 bases left between them. This CDR3 is CASSDGWVAGSGNTIYF. CDR3 bases: TGTGCCAGCAGTGATGGCTGGGTGGCAGGGTCTGGAAACACCATATATTTT.

This clone has a handful of counts. The chain combines TRBV6-5 with TRBJ2-1; no clear D. The CDR3 length is 14 residues. Germline CDR1 and CDR2: MNHEY and SVGAGI. V was clipped by 0 bases and J by 8 bases, with 11 bases between them. CDR3 sequence reads: CASSYSTRRDEQFF. CDR3 nucleotide sequence: TGTGCCAGCAGTTACTCGACCCGTCGTGATGAGCAGTTCTTC.

This chain uses TRBV6-4 with TRBJ2-3, with D maybe TRBD2 (6 bases). CDR1 and CDR2 from the germline V gene are MRHNA and SNTAGT. Trimming left V 3 bases short and J 1 base short, with 11 bases between. This CDR3 region has 15 residues. CDR3 DNA: TGTGCCAGCAGTGAAAGGGAGGTCGGCACAGATACGCAGTATTTT. Translation gives CASSEREVGTDTQYF.

The chain carries TRBV5-1 and TRBJ1-1; perhaps TRBD1 as D (6 bases). The CDR3 runs 15 residues. The germline gives CDR1 SGHRS, CDR2 YFSETQ. Trimming took off 0 bases at V and 4 bases at J, with 13 bases between the two ends. The CDR3 DNA is TGCGCCAGCAGCTTGGGCGGGGGGCAGCGCACTGAAGCTTTCTTT. The encoded protein is CASSLGGGQRTEAFF.

This clone was detected once. The gene calls are TRBV5-1 and TRBJ2-7; D is possibly TRBD2 (6 bases). This CDR3 region has 14 residues. Germline V gene sequence: CDR1 SGHRS, CDR2 YFSETQ. The ends were cut back, 4 bases at V and 4 bases at J, with 15 bases in the middle. This chain's CDR3 is CASSPGTGRYEQYF. In nucleotides, the CDR3 is TGCGCCAGCAGCCCAGGTACGGGGAGGTACGAGCAGTACTTC.

This chain links TRBV30 with TRBJ2-5; 12 bases fit TRBD2. Germline CDR1 reads GTSNPN; CDR2 reads SVGIG (reference sequence). The CDR3 runs 17 residues. Losses at the gene ends were 3 bases for V and 5 bases for J; bases not matched to a gene: 13. In nucleotides, the CDR3 is TGTGCCTGGAGAAGACAGGGTGTGACTAGCGGGGGTGAGACCCAGTACTTC. It yields the protein CAWRRQGVTSGGETQYF.

V and J are TRBV7-3 and TRBJ2-1; TRBD2 agrees at 7 bases. Germline values: CDR1 SGHTA, CDR2 FQGTGA. The ends lost 5 bases at V and 6 bases at J; junction bases unmatched: 4. The CDR3 covers 13 residues. DNA for the CDR3: TGTGCCAGCAGCGTAGGACTAGTCAATGAGCAGTTCTTC. This gives the protein CASSVGLVNEQFF.

In its sample, this clone was seen a few times. The same CDR3 is also encoded by other DNA sequences in this sample. V gene TRBV6-5 combines with J gene TRBJ1-2; no clear D gene. V lost 2 bases, J lost 2 bases, and 6 bases lay in between. Germline loops: CDR1 MNHEY, CDR2 SVGAGI. The CDR3 contains 13 residues. DNA of the CDR3: TGTGCCAGCAGTTACGACCTAAACTATGGCTACACCTTC. Translation: CASSYDLNYGYTF.

The chain is built from TRBV11-3 and TRBJ2-3, with 16 bases aligning to TRBD2. This CDR3 spans 20 amino acids. Germline V gives CDR1 SGHNT, CDR2 YENEEA. J was trimmed by 4 bases and V by 4 bases; bases with no gene match: 14. In DNA form, the CDR3 reads TGTGCCAGCAGCTCCTCCACCGGGACTAGCGGGGGGGCGGTTCCAGATACGCAGTATTTT. It translates to CASSSSTGTSGGAVPDTQYF.

The V and J genes are TRBV7-3 and TRBJ2-7; D ambiguous. The ends were cut back, 1 base at V and 6 bases at J, with 10 bases in the middle. CDR3 length equals 13 residues. Germline CDR1 is SGHTA and CDR2 is FQGTGA. The CDR3: CASSLKAGGEQYF. CDR3 in DNA: TGTGCCAGCAGCTTAAAAGCCGGTGGCGAGCAGTACTTC. Using reference TRBV7-3 and TRBJ2-7 for the parts outside the CDR3, the full variable domain is GAGVSQTPSNKVTEKGKYVELRCDPISGHTALYWYRQSLGQGPEFLIYFQGTGAADDSGLPNDRFFAVRPEGSVSTLKIQRTERGDSAVYLCASSLKAGGEQYFGPGTRLTVT.

This clone was counted a few times. V gene TRBV19 combines with J gene TRBJ1-5; tentative D call: TRBD1 (5 bases). In germline, CDR1 is LNHDA, CDR2 SQIVND (reference sequence). The CDR3 loop spans 15 amino acids. V gave up 8 bases and J gave up 0 bases, with 14 bases separating them. The CDR3 nucleotides are TGTGCCAGTGTCGGGGGGACCTTTAGCAATCAGCCCCAGCATTTT. This codes for CASVGGTFSNQPQHF.

The rearrangement uses TRBV9 and TRBJ1-2; no reliable D call. The length of the CDR3 is 14 residues. The V end lost 4 bases, the J end lost 3 bases, and 13 bases lay between the germline ends. The V gene's germline CDR1 is SGDLS and CDR2 YYNGEE. CDR3 region: CASSPFVWDYGYTF. CDR3 nucleotide sequence: TGTGCCAGCAGCCCGTTTGTTTGGGACTATGGCTACACCTTC.

The chain joins TRBV9 to TRBJ1-1; D might be TRBD1 (5 bases). With 4 bases removed from V and 3 bases from J, the gap between germline ends came to 13 bases. Germline V CDR1 and CDR2: SGDLS, YYNGEE. The CDR3 sequence is 14 residues long. For the CDR3, the DNA is TGTGCCAGCAGCCCCGGGACGGGGGACACTGAAGCTTTCTTT. Translated: CASSPGTGDTEAFF.

The rearrangement uses TRBV18 and TRBJ2-3, with 13 nucleotides matching TRBD2. CDR3 length: 18 residues. V was pared by 6 bases and J by 4 bases, with 13 bases of the junction left unmatched. Germline CDR1 is KGHSH and CDR2 is LQKENI. The CDR3 loop reads CASSPMGLAGTKSDTQYF. In DNA form, the CDR3 reads TGTGCCAGCTCGCCTATGGGACTAGCGGGGACCAAATCAGATACGCAGTATTTT.

The V call is TRBV5-1, the J call TRBJ1-4, with D perhaps matching TRBD1 (5 bases). CDR1 and CDR2 (germline): SGHRS, YFSETQ. The CDR3 is made up of 14 amino acids. Deletions cut 6 bases from V and 2 bases from J, with 11 bases between. The DNA for the CDR3 is TGCGCCAGCAAACGGGACCCGACTAATGAAAAACTGTTTTTT. It translates to CASKRDPTNEKLFF.

This clone was counted a few times. The rearrangement links TRBV11-1 to TRBJ1-1; D is unclear. Germline V gene sequence: CDR1 SGHAT, CDR2 FQDESV (reference sequence). CDR3 length: 14 residues. The germline V and J ends were trimmed by 1 base and 0 bases, with 6 bases remaining between them. CDR3 sequence: CASSLDGVNTEAFF. The CDR3 DNA reads as TGTGCCAGCAGCTTAGATGGAGTGAACACTGAAGCTTTCTTT.

The chain uses TRBV6-6 and TRBJ2-7; 8 bases agree with TRBD2. CDR1 MNHNY and CDR2 SVGAGI come from the germline V gene (reference sequence). J gave up 5 bases and V 6 bases, and 9 bases lay outside the gene matches. This CDR3 contains 14 residues. CDR3 coding DNA: TGTGCCAGCAGCCGCGGGAGGCGATTCCACGAGCAGTACTTC. This translates into CASSRGRRFHEQYF.

To note about this clone: One junction end does not reproduce the germline sequence, and a read error may be involved. CDR3 sequence: CASSSTGGSQETQYF. The CDR3 DNA reads TGTGCTAGCAGCTCAACTGGTGGGAGTCAAGAGACCCAGTACTTC. The V call is TRBV7-7, the J call TRBJ2-5, with a possible D match to TRBD2 (5 bases). Germline V gene data show CDR1 as SSHAT and CDR2 as FNYEAQ (reference sequence). This CDR3 is built from 15 residues.